The subject of this entry is one TCR beta chain. The junction does not match germline at one end; this may be a read error. This entry is derived from a study of CD4 and CD8 cells across lung adenocarcinoma regions. The CDR3 is 13 residues long. Germline V gene data show CDR1 as MNHNS and CDR2 as SASEGT. MiXCR, run by TCRdb on the PCR reads, gives a single entry per CDR3 protein. Of over 10,000 distinct CDR3 sequences in the sample, around three fifths were seen once. Material for sequencing was CD8+ T cells from the margin of a lung tumor. This sequence was found in a female donor with lung adenocarcinoma. The CD4 and CD8 labels of this study may be unreliable. The chain links TRBV6-1 to TRBJ1-6; D gene uncertain. The CDR3 sequence: CDSSDTYNSPLHF. The CDR3 DNA sequence: TGTGACAGCAGTGACACATATAATTCACCCCTCCACTTT.